The TCR beta chain described here comes from a study of blood T cell repertoires in COVID-19. Looking at the study overall: Some COVID-19 samples were acute and others convalescent; all came from the United States, Italy and Spain. PBMCs, B-cell-depleted T cells, or T cells provided the cDNA or gDNA that made up the material.

Original processing methods: Reference gene primer amplification yielded estimated nucleated cell counts. Only in-frame clones appear in the TCRdb table, and some are missing; sequencing was by immunoSEQ multiplex PCR. The V and J calls and clone size are taken from that table; D and trimming were inferred from the DNA. The sample holds tens of thousands of clones; around 78% are singletons and the top ten take around 5%. This clone was counted a few times. Between the trimmed V and J ends, which lost 2 bases and 3 bases, there was a span of 5 bases. Germline CDR1 reads MRHNA; CDR2 reads SNTAGT. The CDR3 loop spans 13 amino acids.

Input material: peripheral blood. This receptor was taken from a human donor in a cohort sampled during active COVID-19. The V gene is TRBV6-4, the J gene TRBJ2-1; D may be TRBD2 (5 bases). The CDR3 spells CASSDRDYNEQFF. The CDR3 DNA sequence: TGTGCCAGCAGTGACCGGGACTACAATGAGCAGTTCTTC.